The 20 T cell receptor beta chains below come from one sample, sequenced in a study of blood T cell repertoires in COVID-19. Repertoires were generated with immunoSEQ multiplex PCR, while TCRdb's copy carries only in-frame clones and drops some. The data show about 350,000 clones, roughly nine tenths seen once. The sample comprised peripheral blood. The receptors shown here come from an older woman with COVID-19, enrolled during active disease.

A word on this clone: Other nucleotide sequences in the sample specify the same CDR3. The rearrangement links TRBV5-1 to TRBJ2-1, with D possibly being TRBD1 (6 bases). The CDR3 contains 15 residues. V shed 0 bases and J shed 2 bases, with 9 bases lying between them. Germline V gives CDR1 SGHRS, CDR2 YFSETQ. The CDR3 nucleotides are TGCGCCAGCAGCTTGGCTGGGGGCGCCTACAATGAGCAGTTCTTC. Protein sequence: CASSLAGGAYNEQFF.

The chain is built from TRBV27 and TRBJ1-6, with 12 bases fitting TRBD1. Germline V gives CDR1 MNHEY, CDR2 SMNVEV (reference sequence). Trimming removed 2 bases from V and 6 bases from J; junction bases left unmatched: 5. The CDR3 has 17 amino acids. The CDR3 loop reads CASSLGGDRGLNSPLHF. The DNA for the CDR3 is TGTGCCAGCAGTTTAGGGGGGGACAGGGGGCTTAATTCACCCCTCCACTTT.

The chain carries TRBV18 and TRBJ2-7; 15 nucleotides align to TRBD2. Trimming cost V 4 bases and J 9 bases; bases outside gene matches: 10. CDR3 size: 16 residues. Germline CDR1 and CDR2: KGHSH and LQKENI. The CDR3 is CASSREPGLAGGVQYF. The CDR3 coding sequence is TGTGCCAGCTCACGAGAACCGGGACTAGCGGGGGGAGTGCAGTACTTC.

The chain links TRBV5-3 to TRBJ1-6; D not certain. TRBV5-3 counts as an open reading frame of uncertain function. V lost 4 bases and J lost 0, with 20 bases in between. This CDR3 is built from 19 residues. The CDR3 nucleotides read TGTGCCAGAAGCCCCGCCCGGGAGGGCTTGGGCTCCTATAATTCACCCCTCCACTTT. It yields the protein CARSPAREGLGSYNSPLHF.

J is TRBJ2-7 and V is TRBV3-1 (or the pseudogene TRBV3-2), with TRBD2 as a possible D gene (7 bases). Germline lookup yields CDR1 LGHDT and CDR2 YNNKEL (reference sequence). The CDR3 totals 13 residues. Trimming shortened V by 3 bases and J by 6 bases, and 12 bases separated the two germline ends. The CDR3 here is CASSHGGGGEQYF. DNA for the CDR3: TGTGCCAGCAGCCATGGCGGGGGCGGCGAGCAGTACTTC.

The gene calls are TRBV2 and TRBJ2-7, with 10 bases identical to TRBD2. Germline CDR1 SNHLY, CDR2 FYNNEI. This CDR3 has 15 residues. With V trimmed by 7 bases and J by 3 bases, 9 bases remained unmatched. CDR3 sequence: CASKPQTSGIYEQYF. The CDR3 bases are TGTGCCAGCAAGCCTCAAACTAGCGGGATCTACGAGCAGTACTTC.

This chain joins TRBV5-1 and TRBJ1-1; 7 bases fit TRBD1. V was clipped by 2 bases and J by 3 bases; unmatched bases: 10. CDR3 size: 16 residues. Per germline, CDR1 SGHRS and CDR2 YFSETQ. The CDR3 here is CASSLTQGGRDTEAFF. CDR3 bases: TGCGCCAGCAGCTTAACCCAGGGGGGCCGGGACACTGAAGCTTTCTTT.

This chain links TRBV7-2 with TRBJ2-1, with a weak D call TRBD2 (6 bases). The germline V and J ends were trimmed by 3 bases and 9 bases, with 12 bases remaining between them. CDR3 length: 13 amino acids. CDR1 and CDR2 from the germline V gene are SGHTA and FQGNSA. The chain's CDR3 is CASSLGGLPEQFF. CDR3 coding DNA: TGTGCCAGCAGCTTGGGGGGACTGCCTGAGCAGTTCTTC.

The chain couples TRBV28 to TRBJ1-6, with TRBD1 as a possible D gene (6 bases). Germline CDR1 and CDR2: MDHEN and SYDVKM. There are 14 residues in the CDR3. V was pared by 7 bases and J by 10 bases, with 17 bases between. The CDR3 DNA follows: TGTGCCAGCACCTCCGGGACACCGGGGTCACCCCTCCACTTT. Translating it yields CASTSGTPGSPLHF. The full variable domain, with the rest looked up from reference TRBV28 and TRBJ1-6, is DVKVTQSSRYLVKRTGEKVFLECVQDMDHENMFWYRQDPGLGLRLIYFSYDVKMKEKGDIPEGYSVSREKKERFSLILESASTNQTSMYLCASTSGTPGSPLHFGNGTRLTVT.

The rearrangement uses TRBV5-1 and TRBJ2-1; D is perhaps TRBD1 (6 bases). The CDR3 length is 15 residues. The V and J ends lost 0 bases and 2 bases respectively, with 9 bases between them. The germline CDR1 and CDR2 sequences are SGHRS and YFSETQ. The CDR3 loop reads CASSLVSGAYNEQFF. The CDR3 DNA sequence: TGCGCCAGCAGCTTGGTTTCAGGGGCCTACAATGAGCAGTTCTTC.

J is TRBJ1-2 and V is TRBV4-1, with 9 nucleotides matching TRBD1. The CDR3 runs to 15 residues. Trimming took 8 bases from V and 4 from J; bases not matched to a gene: 11. CDR1 is MGHRA and CDR2 is YSYEKL in the germline V gene. The CDR3 DNA sequence: TGCGCCAGCGGCAAAACAGGGGGCCTGGGCTATGGCTACACCTTC. Translating it yields CASGKTGGLGYGYTF.

The chain employs TRBV7-9 and TRBJ1-3, with 8 bases aligning to TRBD1. V was clipped by 1 base and J by 2 bases; unmatched bases: 4. The CDR3 contains 16 residues. CDR1 and CDR2 (germline): SEHNR, FQNEAQ (reference sequence). CDR3 sequence: CASSLGMGQAGNTIYF. The DNA for the CDR3 is TGTGCCAGCAGCTTAGGTATGGGACAGGCTGGAAACACCATATATTTT. The full variable domain, with the rest looked up from reference TRBV7-9 and TRBJ1-3, is DTGVSQNPRHKITKRGQNVTFRCDPISEHNRLYWYRQTLGQGPEFLTYFQNEAQLEKSRLLSDRFSAERPKGSFSTLEIQRTEQGDSAMYLCASSLGMGQAGNTIYFGEGSWLTVV.

CDR3 nucleotides: TGTGCCAGCAGTTACCTCGGGGAGCGCAATCAGCCCCAGCATTTT. It specifies CASSYLGERNQPQHF. The rearrangement uses TRBV6-6 and TRBJ1-5; no clear D. The length of the CDR3 is 15 residues. Trimming took off 2 bases at V and 2 bases at J, with 10 bases between the two ends. Per the germline V gene, CDR1 is MNHNY and CDR2 is SVGAGI (reference sequence).

This clone was counted only a few times. This chain connects TRBV7-2 to TRBJ1-5, with 10 positions matching TRBD1. V shed 5 bases and J 9 bases; nucleotides not matched to a gene: 10. Germline V gives CDR1 SGHTA, CDR2 FQGNSA. The CDR3 length is 15 residues. As DNA, the CDR3 is TGTGCCAGCAGCCTACTCCCGGGACAGGGGCTGCCCCAGCATTTT. Protein product: CASSLLPGQGLPQHF.

The chain combines TRBV9 with TRBJ2-7, with TRBD1 identical over 8 bases. The CDR3 is 14 residues long. Germline CDR1 SGDLS, CDR2 YYNGEE. The V gene end was trimmed by 4 bases and the J gene end by 0 bases; junction bases not matched to a gene: 3. The CDR3 DNA sequence: TGTGCCAGCAGCCCTACAGGGGGCTCCTACGAGCAGTACTTC. Its translation: CASSPTGGSYEQYF. The full variable domain, completed using reference TRBV9 and TRBJ2-7, is DSGVTQTPKHLITATGQRVTLRCSPRSGDLSVYWYQQSLDQGLQFLIQYYNGEERAKGNILERFSAQQFPDLHSELNLSSLELGDSALYFCASSPTGGSYEQYFGPGTRLTVT.

Of note for this clone: An end of the junction differs from the germline gene, which may be a read error. This specimen includes other DNA sequences encoding the same CDR3. The chain has TRBV12-3 or TRBV12-4 and TRBJ1-1; TRBD1 matches 7 bases. The CDR3 totals 13 residues. CDR3 nucleotide sequence: TGTGCCAGCAGCTTAGGGGGCCCCACTGAAGCTTTCTTT. This gives the protein CASSLGGPTEAFF.

Only one count was recorded for this clone. The CDR3 region is CASSLERYYGYTF. In nucleotides, the CDR3 is TGTGCCAGCAGCTTAGAACGGTACTATGGCTACACCTTC. The genes are TRBV7-8 and TRBJ1-2; D gene uncertain. V dropped 1 base and J dropped 3 bases, with 6 bases sitting between them. The CDR3 totals 13 residues. The germline gives CDR1 SGHVS, CDR2 FQNEAQ. Full variable domain (remainder filled in from reference TRBV7-8 and TRBJ1-2): GAGVSQSPRYKVAKRGQDVALRCDPISGHVSLFWYQQALGQGPEFLTYFQNEAQLDKSGLPSDRFFAERPEGSVSTLKIQRTQQEDSAVYLCASSLERYYGYTFGSGTRLTVV.

This chain uses TRBV2 with TRBJ1-1; 7 nucleotides align to TRBD1. Germline trimming cut 7 bases from V and 0 bases from J; bases unmatched to any gene: 2. CDR3 length equals 13 residues. CDR1 and CDR2 (germline): SNHLY, FYNNEI. CDR3 protein: CASKGQMNTEAFF. The CDR3 bases are TGTGCCAGCAAGGGACAGATGAACACTGAAGCTTTCTTT.

The chain carries TRBV4-2 and TRBJ1-1; TRBD1 might be the D (5 bases). V was clipped by 0 bases and J by 1 base, with 30 bases between them. CDR1 LGHNA and CDR2 YNFKEQ come from the germline V gene. CDR3 length equals 22 residues. This CDR3 is CASSQELWQARVEGKRNTEAFF. The DNA of the CDR3 is TGTGCCAGCAGCCAAGAGTTATGGCAGGCCCGGGTGGAGGGGAAACGGAACACTGAAGCTTTCTTT.

DNA of the CDR3: TGTGCCTGGGCTCGGGACAGCCTTCCGGGGGAGCAGTACTTC. Translation: CAWARDSLPGEQYF. The V and J genes are TRBV30 and TRBJ2-7, with 7 bases aligning to TRBD1. Germline V lookup: CDR1 GTSNPN, CDR2 SVGIG (reference sequence). The CDR3 length is 14 residues. The J segment lost 7 bases and the V segment lost 5 bases, leaving 14 bases of the junction unmatched. Supplemented by reference TRBV30 and TRBJ2-7, the full variable domain reads SQTIHQWPATLVQPVGSPLSLECTVEGTSNPNLYWYRQAAGRGLQLLFYSVGIGQISSEVPQNLSASRPQDRQFILSSKKLLLSDSGFYLCAWARDSLPGEQYFGPGTRLTVT.